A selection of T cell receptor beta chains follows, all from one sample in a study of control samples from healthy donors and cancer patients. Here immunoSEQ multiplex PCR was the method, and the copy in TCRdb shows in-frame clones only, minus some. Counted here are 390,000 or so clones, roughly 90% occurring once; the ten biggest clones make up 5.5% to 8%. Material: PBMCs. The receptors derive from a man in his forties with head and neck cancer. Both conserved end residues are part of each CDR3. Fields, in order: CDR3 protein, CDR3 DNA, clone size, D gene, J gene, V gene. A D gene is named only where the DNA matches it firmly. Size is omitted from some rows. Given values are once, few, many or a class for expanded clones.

CASSEGSLEAFF	TGTGCCAGCAGTGAAGGATCCTTGGAAGCTTTCTTT	once	-	TRBJ1-1	TRBV2
CASSPSVANTEAFF	TGTGCCAGCAGCCCGAGCGTGGCGAACACTGAAGCTTTCTTT	-	-	TRBJ1-1	TRBV11-1
CASTATGTGNSPLHF	TGTGCCAGCACTGCGACCGGGACTGGGAATTCACCCCTCCACTTT	-	-	TRBJ1-6	TRBV27
CASSPPSYEQYF	TGTGCCAGCAGCCCCCCCAGCTACGAGCAGTACTTC	once	-	TRBJ2-7	TRBV7-9
CASSYPAGPTDTQYF	TGTGCCAGCAGCTACCCGGCGGGGCCTACAGATACGCAGTATTTT	-	-	TRBJ2-3	TRBV13
CASSSMAFFSF	TGTGCCAGCAGTTCGATGGCTTTTTTTTCCTTC	-	-	TRBJ2-7	TRBV28
CASSPGTFNGAFF	TGTGCCAGCAGCCCCGGGACATTTAATGGGGCTTTCTTT	-	-	TRBJ1-1	TRBV12-3/TRBV12-4
CASSLVPFNSGDKDTQYF	TGCGCCAGCAGTCTGGTACCCTTTAATTCCGGGGATAAAGATACGCAGTATTTT	once	-	TRBJ2-3	TRBV5-1
CASSLTGDTQYF	TGTGCCAGCAGTTTGACAGGAGATACGCAGTATTTT	-	-	TRBJ2-3	TRBV28
CASSPSWRRTEAFF	TGTGCCAGCAGCCCGTCCTGGCGAAGGACTGAAGCTTTCTTT	-	-	TRBJ1-1	TRBV6-5
CASSLTGTGRGNEQFF	TGTGCCAGCAGCTTAACTGGAACAGGGAGGGGCAATGAGCAGTTCTTC	-	-	TRBJ2-1	TRBV7-9
CASSQAIGQGVYEQYF	TGCGCCAGCAGCCAAGCCATAGGACAGGGGGTTTACGAGCAGTACTTC	-	TRBD1	TRBJ2-7	TRBV4-1
CASSLVGGRTSYEQYF	TGTGCCAGCAGTTTAGTGGGCGGGAGGACGTCCTACGAGCAGTACTTC	-	TRBD2	TRBJ2-7	TRBV28
CASSVGGPAYEQYF	TGTGCCAGCAGCGTAGGGGGCCCAGCCTACGAGCAGTACTTC	-	-	TRBJ2-7	TRBV9
CASSYGRGGTRTEAFF	TGTGCCAGCAGTTATGGTCGGGGGGGAACAAGGACTGAAGCTTTCTTT	-	-	TRBJ1-1	TRBV6-7
CASSLQPVGTGDTIYF	TGTGCCAGCAGCCTACAGCCAGTAGGGACTGGGGACACCATATATTTT	-	-	TRBJ1-3	TRBV7-2
CASSPDSPAMNTEAFF	TGTGCCAGCAGCCCTGACAGTCCTGCAATGAACACTGAAGCTTTCTTT	-	-	TRBJ1-1	TRBV7-9
CASSLAWSGESTDTQYF	TGTGCCAGCAGCTTAGCGTGGTCAGGGGAAAGCACAGATACGCAGTATTTT	-	-	TRBJ2-3	TRBV7-9
CASSVGRGRTLPDTQYF	TGTGCCAGTAGTGTCGGGCGGGGTCGGACCTTGCCAGATACGCAGTATTTT	-	-	TRBJ2-3	TRBV19
CASSLTGSSYNSPLHF	TGTGCCAGCAGCTTAACAGGGAGCTCCTATAATTCACCCCTCCACTTT	-	-	TRBJ1-6	TRBV11-2
CASRPDRGETQYF	TGTGCCAGCAGACCAGACAGGGGAGAGACCCAGTACTTC	-	TRBD1	TRBJ2-5	TRBV27
CASSQGRTEKYNEQFF	TGCGCCAGCAGCCAAGGCCGGACGGAGAAATACAATGAGCAGTTCTTC	-	-	TRBJ2-1	TRBV4-3
CASSLETGATEAFF	TGTGCCAGCAGTCTCGAGACAGGGGCTACTGAAGCTTTCTTT	-	TRBD1	TRBJ1-1	TRBV7-8
CASQTFSGANVLTF	TGTGCCAGCCAAACATTTTCAGGGGCCAACGTCCTGACTTTC	-	-	TRBJ2-6	TRBV28
CASSPTGGARTEAFF	TGTGCCAGCAGCCCGACCGGGGGGGCGAGGACTGAAGCTTTCTTT	-	-	TRBJ1-1	TRBV7-3
CASKTPGGYEQYF	TGTGCCAGCAAGACACCGGGGGGGTACGAGCAGTACTTC	-	TRBD2	TRBJ2-7	TRBV6-5
CAWSRTGEGYGYTF	TGTGCCTGGAGCCGGACAGGGGAGGGCTATGGCTACACCTTC	-	TRBD1	TRBJ1-2	TRBV30
CASSFRGAGHYGYTF	TGTGCCAGCAGCTTCCGAGGGGCAGGCCACTATGGCTACACCTTC	-	-	TRBJ1-2	TRBV11-2
CASSLGSSGAYETQYF	TGTGCCAGCAGCTTAGGTTCTAGCGGGGCGTATGAGACCCAGTACTTC	-	TRBD2	TRBJ2-5	TRBV11-2
CASSWDPGELFF	TGTGCCAGCAGTTGGGACCCGGGGGAGCTGTTTTTT	-	-	TRBJ2-2	TRBV6-5
CASTYFGRGGQPQHF	TGTGCCAGCACCTACTTTGGCAGGGGTGGCCAGCCCCAGCATTTT	-	-	TRBJ1-5	TRBV6-6
CASSLFRGAFHNEQFF	TGTGCCAGCAGTTTATTCAGGGGGGCCTTTCACAATGAGCAGTTCTTC	-	-	TRBJ2-1	TRBV28
CASSPLQQSSYNEQFF	TGTGCCAGCAGCCCCCTGCAGCAGAGCTCCTACAATGAGCAGTTCTTC	-	-	TRBJ2-1	TRBV3-1/TRBV3-2
CASSLGAGGFSPLHF	TGTGCCAGCAGCTTAGGTGCAGGGGGCTTCTCACCCCTCCACTTT	few	TRBD1	TRBJ1-6	TRBV11-2
CASSSRGGLTDTQYF	TGTGCCAGCAGCTCCCGGGGGGGTCTCACAGATACGCAGTATTTT	-	TRBD2	TRBJ2-3	TRBV7-3
CASSGGAFSISGNTIYF	TGTGCCAGCAGCGGGGGGGCCTTCTCCATTTCTGGAAACACCATATATTTT	-	-	TRBJ1-3	TRBV9
CASSFGVHEQYF	TGTGCCAGCAGTTTTGGAGTCCACGAGCAGTACTTC	-	-	TRBJ2-7	TRBV6-2/TRBV6-3
CASRSSGTLVNEQFF	TGTGCCAGCAGGTCGTCCGGGACCCTGGTCAATGAGCAGTTCTTC	-	-	TRBJ2-1	TRBV27
CASSQEWREKLFF	TGTGCCAGCAGCCAAGAATGGCGGGAAAAACTGTTTTTT	-	-	TRBJ1-4	TRBV3-1/TRBV3-2
CASSATTGGLGYTF	TGTGCCAGCAGCGCGACGACAGGGGGCCTTGGCTACACCTTC	-	TRBD1	TRBJ1-2	TRBV7-8
CASSPRTSGGTDTQYF	TGCGCCAGCAGCCCTCGGACTAGCGGGGGCACAGATACGCAGTATTTT	-	TRBD2	TRBJ2-3	TRBV4-1
CASSLQGFNSPLHF	TGTGCCAGCAGCTTACAGGGGTTTAATTCACCCCTCCACTTT	-	-	TRBJ1-6	TRBV7-2
CASSSTRTGRTTYEQYF	TGTGCCAGTAGTTCTACTCGAACGGGACGGACGACCTACGAGCAGTACTTC	-	-	TRBJ2-7	TRBV19
CASSRNRGQPQHF	TGTGCCAGCAGCCGAAACCGAGGTCAGCCCCAGCATTTT	-	-	TRBJ1-5	TRBV14
CASSLGGRWFF	TGTGCCAGCAGTTTAGGAGGACGGTGGTTCTTC	-	-	TRBJ2-7	TRBV12-3/TRBV12-4
CASSPGGGANSPLHF	TGTGCCAGCAGCCCCGGTGGGGGGGCTAATTCACCCCTCCACTTT	-	-	TRBJ1-6	TRBV6-5
CASSLETSYEQYF	TGTGCCAGTTCTTTGGAGACATCCTACGAGCAGTACTTC	-	-	TRBJ2-7	TRBV6-6
CASSQSGGAYGYTF	TGTGCCAGCAGTCAGTCAGGGGGCGCCTATGGCTACACCTTC	-	TRBD1	TRBJ1-2	TRBV6-5
CASSLIGEKLFF	TGCGCCAGCAGCCTAATCGGGGAAAAACTGTTTTTT	-	-	TRBJ1-4	TRBV4-3
CASSEGTYRAEQYF	TGTGCCAGTAGTGAGGGGACATATCGAGCCGAGCAGTACTTC	few	-	TRBJ2-7	TRBV19
CASSQDLTGYGYTF	TGCGCCAGCAGCCAAGACCTGACAGGGTATGGCTACACCTTC	-	TRBD1	TRBJ1-2	TRBV4-3
CASSYPITGLGEAFF	TGTGCCAGCAGTTACCCAATCACAGGGCTGGGCGAAGCTTTCTTT	-	-	TRBJ1-1	TRBV6-6
CASSPSTGVGEQYF	TGTGCCAGCAGCCCTTCAACAGGGGTTGGTGAGCAGTACTTC	-	TRBD1	TRBJ2-7	TRBV11-2
CASSYGPYTEAFF	TGTGCCAGCAGTTACGGACCTTACACTGAAGCTTTCTTT	-	-	TRBJ1-1	TRBV6-5
CASSMRPTNEKLFF	TGTGCCAGTAGTATGAGGCCAACTAATGAAAAACTGTTTTTT	-	-	TRBJ1-4	TRBV19
CASRSPHSADSGNTIYF	TGTGCCAGCAGGTCCCCCCACAGTGCGGACTCTGGAAACACCATATATTTT	-	-	TRBJ1-3	TRBV11-2
CASSKVGQGICSYNSPLHF	-	-	-	TRBJ1-6	TRBV21-1